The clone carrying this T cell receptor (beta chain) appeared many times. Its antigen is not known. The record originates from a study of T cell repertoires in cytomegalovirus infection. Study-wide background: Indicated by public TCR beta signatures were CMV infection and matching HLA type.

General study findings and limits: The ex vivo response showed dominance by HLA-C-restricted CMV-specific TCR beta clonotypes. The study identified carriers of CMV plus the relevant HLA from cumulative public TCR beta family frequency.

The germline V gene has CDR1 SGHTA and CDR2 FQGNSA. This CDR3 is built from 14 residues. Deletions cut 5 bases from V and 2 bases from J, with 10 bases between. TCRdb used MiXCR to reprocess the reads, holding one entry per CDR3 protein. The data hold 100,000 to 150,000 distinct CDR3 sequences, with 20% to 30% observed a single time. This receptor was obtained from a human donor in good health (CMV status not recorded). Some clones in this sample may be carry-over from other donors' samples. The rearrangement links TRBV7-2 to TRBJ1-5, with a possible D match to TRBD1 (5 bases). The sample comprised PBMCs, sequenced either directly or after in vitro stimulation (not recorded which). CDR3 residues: CASSPQGGNQPQHF. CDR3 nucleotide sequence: TGTGCCAGCAGCCCTCAGGGAGGCAATCAGCCCCAGCATTTT.